This is a list of T cell receptor beta chains from one sample in a study of breast tumors, draining lymph nodes, adjacent tissues. MiXCR, applied by TCRdb to the multiplex PCR reads, yields one record per CDR3 protein. The data hold fewer than 200,000 distinct CDR3 sequences, with 25% to 40% observed a single time. Sequenced input: axillary lymph node tissue. Receptor source: a female donor with breast cancer. Some clones in this sample may be carry-over from other donors' samples. CDR3s include the opening cysteine and the closing phenylalanine or tryptophan. A D gene is named only where the DNA matches it firmly. A row's size may be missing; if present it is once, few, many or a size class.

d_gene: -; j_gene: TRBJ2-7; v_gene: TRBV5-1; abundance: many; CDR3aa: CASSLIPGPSYEQYF; CDR3nt: TGCGCCAGCAGCTTAATCCCAGGCCCTTCCTACGAGCAGTACTTC
d_gene: TRBD1; j_gene: TRBJ2-7; v_gene: TRBV12-3/TRBV12-4; abundance: -; CDR3aa: CASSGDRDPYEQYF; CDR3nt: TGTGCCAGCAGTGGGGACAGGGACCCCTACGAGCAGTACTTC
d_gene: -; j_gene: TRBJ2-7; v_gene: TRBV28; abundance: -; CDR3aa: CASSLLHEQYF; CDR3nt: TGTGCCAGCAGCCTCCTCCACGAGCAGTACTTC
d_gene: -; j_gene: TRBJ2-5; v_gene: TRBV28; abundance: few; CDR3aa: CASTLPPAETQYF; CDR3nt: TGTGCCAGCACCCTTCCTCCAGCGGAGACCCAGTACTTC
d_gene: -; j_gene: TRBJ2-2; v_gene: TRBV19; abundance: many; CDR3aa: CASWAGGPNTGELFF; CDR3nt: TGTGCCAGTTGGGCCGGGGGCCCAAACACCGGGGAGCTGTTTTTT
d_gene: TRBD1; j_gene: TRBJ2-5; v_gene: TRBV25-1; abundance: many; CDR3aa: CASTTGTGLQETQYF; CDR3nt: TGTGCCAGCACTACCGGGACAGGGCTCCAAGAGACCCAGTACTTC
d_gene: TRBD1; j_gene: TRBJ2-7; v_gene: TRBV6-5; abundance: many; CDR3aa: CASSHDRAAYEQYF; CDR3nt: TGTGCCAGCAGCCATGACAGGGCGGCCTACGAGCAGTACTTC
d_gene: -; j_gene: TRBJ1-5; v_gene: TRBV6-1; abundance: many; CDR3aa: CASSERWIGGQPQHF; CDR3nt: TGTGCCAGCAGTGAACGTTGGATCGGGGGTCAGCCCCAGCATTTT
d_gene: -; j_gene: TRBJ2-1; v_gene: TRBV2; abundance: -; CDR3aa: CASRSQGTYNEQFF; CDR3nt: TGTGCCAGCAGGAGCCAGGGCACCTACAATGAGCAGTTCTTC
d_gene: -; j_gene: TRBJ2-5; v_gene: TRBV27; abundance: many; CDR3aa: CAGALQGQETQYF; CDR3nt: TGTGCCGGTGCGTTACAGGGCCAAGAGACCCAGTACTTC
d_gene: -; j_gene: TRBJ2-5; v_gene: TRBV27; abundance: many; CDR3aa: CASSWMGLAQETQYF; CDR3nt: TGTGCCAGCAGTTGGATGGGGCTAGCGCAAGAGACCCAGTACTTC
d_gene: TRBD2; j_gene: TRBJ2-1; v_gene: TRBV9; abundance: many; CDR3aa: CASSAGGASYNEQFF; CDR3nt: TGTGCCAGCAGCGCGGGGGGGGCCTCCTACAATGAGCAGTTCTTC
d_gene: -; j_gene: TRBJ2-2; v_gene: TRBV10-2; abundance: many; CDR3aa: CASRGTEGTGELFF; CDR3nt: TGCGCCAGCAGGGGGACCGAGGGGACCGGGGAGCTGTTTTTT
d_gene: TRBD1; j_gene: TRBJ2-7; v_gene: TRBV28; abundance: -; CDR3aa: CASSSDRGYAYEQCF; CDR3nt: TGTGCCAGCAGCTCAGACAGGGGGTACGCCTACGAGCAGTGCTTC
d_gene: TRBD1; j_gene: TRBJ1-5; v_gene: TRBV10-1; abundance: many; CDR3aa: CASSERPRKTRTGRNQPQHF; CDR3nt: TGCGCCAGCAGTGAGCGCCCCCGGAAGACTCGGACAGGGAGGAATCAGCCCCAGCATTTT
d_gene: -; j_gene: TRBJ2-1; v_gene: TRBV11-1; abundance: -; CDR3aa: CASSSERGRGNEQFF; CDR3nt: TGTGCCAGCAGCTCCGAAAGGGGGCGGGGCAATGAGCAGTTCTTC
d_gene: -; j_gene: TRBJ1-3; v_gene: TRBV18; abundance: -; CDR3aa: CASSSQGDSPLHFGNTIYF; CDR3nt: -
d_gene: -; j_gene: TRBJ2-3; v_gene: TRBV28; abundance: -; CDR3aa: CASSLVLGPSTDTQYF; CDR3nt: TGTGCCAGCAGTTTGGTCCTTGGTCCCAGCACAGATACGCAGTATTTT
d_gene: -; j_gene: TRBJ1-2; v_gene: TRBV5-4; abundance: few; CDR3aa: CASSLGQGLNYGYTF; CDR3nt: TGTGCCAGCAGCTTGGGGCAGGGACTTAACTATGGCTACACCTTC
d_gene: -; j_gene: TRBJ2-2; v_gene: TRBV7-8; abundance: -; CDR3aa: CASSPRQALNTGELFF; CDR3nt: TGTGCCAGCAGCCCCCGACAGGCTCTGAACACCGGGGAGCTGTTTTTT
d_gene: TRBD2; j_gene: TRBJ2-3; v_gene: TRBV12-3/TRBV12-4; abundance: many; CDR3aa: CASSPGLAGGPDTQYF; CDR3nt: TGTGCCAGCAGTCCGGGACTAGCGGGAGGACCGGATACGCAGTATTTT
d_gene: -; j_gene: TRBJ2-2; v_gene: TRBV9; abundance: many; CDR3aa: CASATGGTGELFF; CDR3nt: TGTGCCAGCGCAACCGGGGGCACCGGGGAGCTGTTTTTT
d_gene: -; j_gene: TRBJ2-1; v_gene: TRBV27; abundance: few; CDR3aa: CATGPRGISYNEQFF; CDR3nt: TGTGCCACCGGACCAAGGGGAATCTCCTACAATGAGCAGTTCTTC
d_gene: TRBD2; j_gene: TRBJ2-1; v_gene: TRBV11-3; abundance: many; CDR3aa: CASSLVLAGGPHNEQFF; CDR3nt: TGTGCCAGCAGCTTAGTTCTAGCGGGAGGGCCCCACAATGAGCAGTTCTTC
d_gene: TRBD1; j_gene: TRBJ1-5; v_gene: TRBV6-5; abundance: many; CDR3aa: CASSRAGGVEPQHF; CDR3nt: TGTGCCAGCAGCCGAGCAGGGGGCGTAGAGCCCCAGCATTTT
d_gene: -; j_gene: TRBJ1-3; v_gene: TRBV7-6; abundance: -; CDR3aa: CASSLEPGEAGNTIYF; CDR3nt: TGTGCCAGCAGCTTAGAGCCGGGGGAAGCTGGAAACACCATATATTTT
d_gene: TRBD2; j_gene: TRBJ2-5; v_gene: TRBV7-3; abundance: -; CDR3aa: CASSLGARTSGGRETQYF; CDR3nt: TGTGCCAGCAGCTTAGGGGCCCGGACTAGCGGGGGGCGGGAGACCCAGTACTTC
d_gene: -; j_gene: TRBJ1-2; v_gene: TRBV7-9; abundance: -; CDR3aa: CASSLTGALNYCYPF; CDR3nt: TGTGCCAGCAGCTTAACGGGGGCGTTGAACTATTGCTACCCCTTC
d_gene: TRBD1; j_gene: TRBJ1-2; v_gene: TRBV28; abundance: many; CDR3aa: CASRTGIGDGYTF; CDR3nt: TGTGCCAGCAGGACAGGGATCGGTGATGGCTACACCTTC
d_gene: -; j_gene: TRBJ1-3; v_gene: TRBV9; abundance: many; CDR3aa: CASSVAPSASGNTIYF; CDR3nt: TGTGCCAGCAGCGTAGCCCCGTCGGCCTCTGGAAACACCATATATTTT
d_gene: -; j_gene: TRBJ1-2; v_gene: TRBV7-9; abundance: many; CDR3aa: CASSADWGNYGYTF; CDR3nt: TGTGCCAGCAGCGCCGACTGGGGCAACTATGGCTACACCTTC
d_gene: TRBD1; j_gene: TRBJ2-5; v_gene: TRBV9; abundance: -; CDR3aa: CASSVGVRTGAQYF; CDR3nt: TGTGCCAGCAGCGTAGGGGTTAGGACAGGGGCCCAGTACTTC
d_gene: -; j_gene: TRBJ2-4; v_gene: TRBV11-2; abundance: -; CDR3aa: CASSLGPNIQYF; CDR3nt: TGTGCCAGCAGCTTGGGACCAAACATTCAGTACTTC
d_gene: -; j_gene: TRBJ2-2; v_gene: TRBV7-9; abundance: many; CDR3aa: CASSLSRVNTGELFF; CDR3nt: TGTGCCAGCAGCTTGAGCAGGGTGAACACCGGGGAGCTGTTTTTT
d_gene: -; j_gene: TRBJ2-6; v_gene: TRBV2; abundance: -; CDR3aa: CASSTGQSAGGSSGANVLTF; CDR3nt: TGTGCCAGCAGTACCGGACAGAGCGCTGGGGGTAGCTCTGGGGCCAACGTCCTGACTTTC
d_gene: -; j_gene: TRBJ2-7; v_gene: TRBV20-1; abundance: -; CDR3aa: CSAPSDPYEQYF; CDR3nt: TGCAGTGCTCCGAGTGACCCCTACGAGCAGTACTTC
d_gene: TRBD2; j_gene: TRBJ2-4; v_gene: TRBV6-2/TRBV6-3; abundance: -; CDR3aa: CASSISGNIQYF; CDR3nt: TGTGCCAGCAGTATTAGCGGGAACATTCAGTACTTC
d_gene: -; j_gene: TRBJ2-7; v_gene: TRBV11-2; abundance: many; CDR3aa: CASSSRQISYEQYF; CDR3nt: TGTGCCAGCAGCTCCCGACAGATCTCCTACGAGCAGTACTTC
d_gene: -; j_gene: TRBJ2-1; v_gene: TRBV7-8; abundance: -; CDR3aa: CASSLTPGPNEQFF; CDR3nt: TGTGCCAGCAGCTTGACGCCCGGCCCTAATGAGCAGTTCTTC
d_gene: TRBD1; j_gene: TRBJ2-7; v_gene: TRBV27; abundance: many; CDR3aa: CASSLGIPGQGYEQYF; CDR3nt: TGTGCCAGCAGTTTGGGGATACCGGGACAGGGATACGAGCAGTACTTC
d_gene: -; j_gene: TRBJ1-3; v_gene: TRBV12-3/TRBV12-4; abundance: many; CDR3aa: CASRLSGRSSSGNTIYF; CDR3nt: TGTGCCAGCCGACTTTCGGGCAGGTCCTCCTCTGGAAACACCATATATTTT
d_gene: -; j_gene: TRBJ1-4; v_gene: TRBV4-2; abundance: many; CDR3aa: CASSQPTGGEEKLFF; CDR3nt: TGTGCCAGCAGCCAACCGACAGGCGGTGAGGAAAAACTGTTTTTT
d_gene: TRBD2; j_gene: TRBJ2-5; v_gene: TRBV10-3; abundance: -; CDR3aa: CASSDRGVRSGALSETQYF; CDR3nt: TGTGCCAGCAGTGACCGCGGGGTGAGAAGCGGGGCGCTCTCAGAGACCCAGTACTTC
d_gene: -; j_gene: TRBJ2-2; v_gene: TRBV7-2; abundance: many; CDR3aa: CASSSGGRRTGELFF; CDR3nt: TGTGCCAGCAGCTCCGGCGGCAGACGCACCGGGGAGCTGTTTTTT
d_gene: -; j_gene: TRBJ2-3; v_gene: TRBV19; abundance: many; CDR3aa: CASSIDVPTSTDTQYF; CDR3nt: TGTGCCAGTAGTATAGATGTACCAACTAGCACAGATACGCAGTATTTT
d_gene: TRBD1; j_gene: TRBJ2-3; v_gene: TRBV19; abundance: many; CDR3aa: CASGQAEGATQYF; CDR3nt: TGTGCCAGTGGGCAGGCTGAGGGGGCTACGCAGTATTTT